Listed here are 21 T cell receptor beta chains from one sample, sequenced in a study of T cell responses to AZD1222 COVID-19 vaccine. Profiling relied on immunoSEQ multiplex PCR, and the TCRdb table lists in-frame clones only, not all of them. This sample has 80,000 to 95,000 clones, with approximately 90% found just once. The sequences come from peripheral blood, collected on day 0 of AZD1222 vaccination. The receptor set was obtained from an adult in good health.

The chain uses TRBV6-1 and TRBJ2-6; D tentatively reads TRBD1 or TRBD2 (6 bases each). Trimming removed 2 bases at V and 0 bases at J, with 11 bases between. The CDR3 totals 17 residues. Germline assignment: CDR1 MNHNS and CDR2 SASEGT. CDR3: CASSEFEGGSGANVLTF. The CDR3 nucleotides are TGTGCCAGCAGTGAATTCGAGGGGGGCTCTGGGGCCAACGTCCTGACTTTC.

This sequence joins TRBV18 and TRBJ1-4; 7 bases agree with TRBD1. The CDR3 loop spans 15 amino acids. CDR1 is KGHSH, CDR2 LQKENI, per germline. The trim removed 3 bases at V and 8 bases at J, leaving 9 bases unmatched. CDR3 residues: CASSPSARGREKLFF. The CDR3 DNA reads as TGTGCCAGCTCACCTTCCGCCAGGGGGAGGGAAAAACTGTTTTTT. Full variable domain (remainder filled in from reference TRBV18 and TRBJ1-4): NAGVMQNPRHLVRRRGQEARLRCSPMKGHSHVYWYRQLPEEGLKFMVYLQKENIIDESGMPKERFSAEFPKEGPSILRIQQVVRGDSAAYFCASSPSARGREKLFFGSGTQLSVL.

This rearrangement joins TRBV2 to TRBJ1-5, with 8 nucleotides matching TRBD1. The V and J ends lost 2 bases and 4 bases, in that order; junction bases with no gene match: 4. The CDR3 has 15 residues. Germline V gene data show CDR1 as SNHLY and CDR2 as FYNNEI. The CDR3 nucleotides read TGTGCCAGCAGTGAACAACAGGGGGGGAATCAGCCCCAGCATTTT. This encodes CASSEQQGGNQPQHF.

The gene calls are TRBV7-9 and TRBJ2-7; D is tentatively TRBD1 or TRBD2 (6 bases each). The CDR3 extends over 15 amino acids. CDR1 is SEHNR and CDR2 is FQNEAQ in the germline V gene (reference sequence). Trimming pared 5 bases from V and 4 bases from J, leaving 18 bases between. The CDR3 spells CASSPPGRGTYEQYF. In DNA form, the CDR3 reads TGTGCCAGCAGCCCACCGGGACGGGGGACATACGAGCAGTACTTC.

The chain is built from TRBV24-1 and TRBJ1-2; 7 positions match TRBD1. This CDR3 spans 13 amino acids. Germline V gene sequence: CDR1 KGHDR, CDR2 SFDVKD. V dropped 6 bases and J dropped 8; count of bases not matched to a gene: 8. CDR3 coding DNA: TGTGCCACCAGTTCCACAGGGGCGCGAGGCTACACCTTC. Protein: CATSSTGARGYTF.

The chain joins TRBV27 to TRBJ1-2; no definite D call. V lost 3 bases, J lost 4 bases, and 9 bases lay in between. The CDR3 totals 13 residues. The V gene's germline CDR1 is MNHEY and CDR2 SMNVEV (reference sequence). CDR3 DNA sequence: TGTGCCAGCAGTTTTGCAAGGAGCTATGGCTACACCTTC. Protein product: CASSFARSYGYTF.

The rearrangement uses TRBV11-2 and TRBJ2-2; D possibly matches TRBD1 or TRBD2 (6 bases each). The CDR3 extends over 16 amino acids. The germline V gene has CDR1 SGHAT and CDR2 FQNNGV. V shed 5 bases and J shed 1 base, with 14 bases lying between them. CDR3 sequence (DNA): TGTGCCAGCAGCACCTGGGGGGCTAGGAACACCGGGGAGCTGTTTTTT. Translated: CASSTWGARNTGELFF.

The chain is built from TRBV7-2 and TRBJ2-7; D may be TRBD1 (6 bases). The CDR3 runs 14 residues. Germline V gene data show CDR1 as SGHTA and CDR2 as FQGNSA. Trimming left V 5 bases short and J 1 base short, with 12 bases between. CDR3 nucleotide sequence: TGTGCCAGCAGCGCACAGGGTTTGTCCTACGAGCAGTACTTC. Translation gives CASSAQGLSYEQYF.

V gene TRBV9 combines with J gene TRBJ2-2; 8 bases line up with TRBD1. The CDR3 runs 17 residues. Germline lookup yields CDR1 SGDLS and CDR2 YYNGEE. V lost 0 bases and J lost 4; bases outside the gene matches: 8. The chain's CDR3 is CASSVGDGQGTTGELFF. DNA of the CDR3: TGTGCCAGCAGCGTAGGGGATGGACAGGGCACCACCGGGGAGCTGTTTTTT.

The chain's CDR3 is CASSVEEVGTF. CDR3 coding DNA: TGTGCCAGCAGCGTAGAGGAAGTCGGCACCTTC. The chain uses TRBV9 and TRBJ1-2; no clear D gene. V was clipped by 0 bases and J by 13 bases, with 10 bases between them. Germline CDR1 and CDR2: SGDLS and YYNGEE. This CDR3 has 11 amino acids.

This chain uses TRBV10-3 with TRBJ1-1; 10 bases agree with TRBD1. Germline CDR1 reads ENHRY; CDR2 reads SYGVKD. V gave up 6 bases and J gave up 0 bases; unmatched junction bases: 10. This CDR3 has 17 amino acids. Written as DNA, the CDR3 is TGTGCCATCAGCTCCGGGACAGGGGCCTTCCTGAACACTGAAGCTTTCTTT. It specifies CAISSGTGAFLNTEAFF.

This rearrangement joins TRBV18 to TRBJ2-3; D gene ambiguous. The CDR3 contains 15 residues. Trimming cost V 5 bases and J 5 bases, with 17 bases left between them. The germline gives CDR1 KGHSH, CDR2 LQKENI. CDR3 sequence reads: CASSSRDEPQDTQYF. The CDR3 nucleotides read TGTGCCAGCTCATCGAGAGACGAGCCACAAGATACGCAGTATTTT.

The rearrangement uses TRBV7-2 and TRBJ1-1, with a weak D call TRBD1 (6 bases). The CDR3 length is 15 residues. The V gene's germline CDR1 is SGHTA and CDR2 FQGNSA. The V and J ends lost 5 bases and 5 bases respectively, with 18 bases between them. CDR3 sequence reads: CASSAEGGARTEAFF. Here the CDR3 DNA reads TGTGCCAGCAGCGCCGAGGGGGGGGCGAGGACTGAAGCTTTCTTT.

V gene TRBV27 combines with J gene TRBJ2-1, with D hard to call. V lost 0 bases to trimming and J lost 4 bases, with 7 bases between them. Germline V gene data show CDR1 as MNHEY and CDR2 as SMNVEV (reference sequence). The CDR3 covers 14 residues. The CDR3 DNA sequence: TGTGCCAGCAGTTTATCGCCCGGGTACAATGAGCAGTTCTTC. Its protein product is CASSLSPGYNEQFF.

The CDR3 spells CASSLSPGGFNNEQFF. CDR3 DNA sequence: TGTGCCAGCAGCCTATCCCCAGGGGGCTTTAACAATGAGCAGTTCTTC. V is TRBV7-2 and J is TRBJ2-1; 8 nucleotides agree with TRBD1. This CDR3 comprises 16 residues. Trimming removed 5 bases from V and 5 bases from J; junction bases left unmatched: 11. CDR1 SGHTA and CDR2 FQGNSA come from the germline V gene.

CDR3 protein: CASSYRGMYTEAFF. In nucleotides, the CDR3 is TGTGCCAGCAGTTACCGGGGCATGTACACTGAAGCTTTCTTT. The chain carries TRBV6-5 and TRBJ1-1; D is perhaps TRBD1 (5 bases). Trimming took 2 bases from V and 3 from J, leaving 10 bases between them. This CDR3 comprises 14 residues. Per germline, CDR1 MNHEY and CDR2 SVGAGI.

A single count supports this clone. This chain's CDR3 is CASSISGYTEAFF. DNA for the CDR3: TGTGCCAGTAGTATTAGTGGCTACACTGAAGCTTTCTTT. The chain is built from TRBV19 and TRBJ1-1; D is unclear. Germline CDR1 and CDR2: LNHDA and SQIVND (reference sequence). The CDR3 totals 13 residues. V lost 3 bases to trimming and J lost 3 bases, with 8 bases between them.

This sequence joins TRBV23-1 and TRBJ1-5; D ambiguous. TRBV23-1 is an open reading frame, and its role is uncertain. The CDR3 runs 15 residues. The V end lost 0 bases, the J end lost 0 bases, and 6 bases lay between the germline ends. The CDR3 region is CASSQSCSSNQPQHF. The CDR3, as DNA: TGCGCCAGCAGTCAATCGTGTTCTAGCAATCAGCCCCAGCATTTT.

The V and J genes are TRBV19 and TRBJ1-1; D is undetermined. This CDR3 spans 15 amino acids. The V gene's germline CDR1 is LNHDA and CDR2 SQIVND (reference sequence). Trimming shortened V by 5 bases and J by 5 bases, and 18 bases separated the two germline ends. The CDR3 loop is CASSPSHKKITEAFF. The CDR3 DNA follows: TGTGCCAGTAGTCCTTCCCACAAAAAAATAACTGAAGCTTTCTTT.

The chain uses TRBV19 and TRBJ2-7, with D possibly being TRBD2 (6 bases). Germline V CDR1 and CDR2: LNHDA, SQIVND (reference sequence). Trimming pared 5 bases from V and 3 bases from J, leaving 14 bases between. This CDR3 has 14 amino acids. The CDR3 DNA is TGTGCCAGTAGTGGGGCAGGGAGGCTCTACGAGCAGTACTTC. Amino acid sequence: CASSGAGRLYEQYF.

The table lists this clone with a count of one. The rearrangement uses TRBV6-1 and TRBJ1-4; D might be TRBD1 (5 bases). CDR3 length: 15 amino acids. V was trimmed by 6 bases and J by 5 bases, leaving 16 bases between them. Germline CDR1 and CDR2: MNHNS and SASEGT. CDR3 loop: CASSYRGAENEKLFF. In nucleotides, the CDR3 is TGTGCCAGCAGCTACCGGGGCGCCGAGAATGAAAAACTGTTTTTT.